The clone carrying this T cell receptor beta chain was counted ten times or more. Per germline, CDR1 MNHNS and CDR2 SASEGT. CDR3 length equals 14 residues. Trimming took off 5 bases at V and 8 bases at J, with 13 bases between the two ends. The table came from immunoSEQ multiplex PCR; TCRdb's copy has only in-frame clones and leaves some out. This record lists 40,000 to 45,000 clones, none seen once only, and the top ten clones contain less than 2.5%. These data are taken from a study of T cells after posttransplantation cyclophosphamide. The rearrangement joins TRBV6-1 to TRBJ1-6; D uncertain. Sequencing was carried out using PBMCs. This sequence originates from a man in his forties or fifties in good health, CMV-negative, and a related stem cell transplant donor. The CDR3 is CASSTTILDSPLHF. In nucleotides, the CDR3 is TGTGCCAGCAGTACCACGATCCTAGATTCACCCCTCCACTTT.